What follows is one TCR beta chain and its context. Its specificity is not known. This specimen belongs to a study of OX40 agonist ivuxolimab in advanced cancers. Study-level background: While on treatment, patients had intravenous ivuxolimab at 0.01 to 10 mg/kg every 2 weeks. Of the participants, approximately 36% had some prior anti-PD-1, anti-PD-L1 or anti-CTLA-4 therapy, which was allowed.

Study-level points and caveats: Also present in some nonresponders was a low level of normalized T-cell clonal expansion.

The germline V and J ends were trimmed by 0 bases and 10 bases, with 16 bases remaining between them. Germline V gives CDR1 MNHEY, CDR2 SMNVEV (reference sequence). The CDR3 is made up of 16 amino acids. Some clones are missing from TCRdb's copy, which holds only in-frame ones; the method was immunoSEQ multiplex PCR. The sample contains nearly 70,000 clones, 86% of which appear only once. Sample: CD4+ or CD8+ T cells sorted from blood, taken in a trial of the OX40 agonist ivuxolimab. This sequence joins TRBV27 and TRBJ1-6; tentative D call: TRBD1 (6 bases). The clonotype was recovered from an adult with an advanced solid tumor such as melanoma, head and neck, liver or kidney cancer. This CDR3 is CASSLSAGARGSPLHF. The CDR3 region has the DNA TGTGCCAGCAGTTTATCGGCAGGGGCCAGAGGGTCACCCCTCCACTTT.